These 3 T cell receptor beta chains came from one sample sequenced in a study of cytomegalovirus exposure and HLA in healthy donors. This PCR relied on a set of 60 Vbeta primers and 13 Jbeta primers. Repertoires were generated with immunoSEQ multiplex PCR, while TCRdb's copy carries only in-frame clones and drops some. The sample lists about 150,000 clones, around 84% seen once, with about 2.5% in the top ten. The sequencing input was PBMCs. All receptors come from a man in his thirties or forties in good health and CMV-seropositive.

The CDR3 bases are TGTGCCAGCAGCCTAAGGACGGGAACCGGGGAGCTGTTTTTT. Amino acids: CASSLRTGTGELFF. This rearrangement joins TRBV7-2 to TRBJ2-2; maybe TRBD2 (5 bases). Germline assignment: CDR1 SGHTA and CDR2 FQGNSA. The CDR3 sequence is 14 residues long. Trimming shortened V by 5 bases and J by 5 bases, and 12 bases separated the two germline ends.

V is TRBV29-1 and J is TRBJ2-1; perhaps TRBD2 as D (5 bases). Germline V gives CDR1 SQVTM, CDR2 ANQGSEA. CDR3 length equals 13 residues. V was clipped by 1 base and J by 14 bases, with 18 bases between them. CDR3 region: CSVEGSFFKGEFF. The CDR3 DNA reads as TGCAGCGTTGAAGGTTCGTTTTTTAAGGGAGAGTTCTTC.

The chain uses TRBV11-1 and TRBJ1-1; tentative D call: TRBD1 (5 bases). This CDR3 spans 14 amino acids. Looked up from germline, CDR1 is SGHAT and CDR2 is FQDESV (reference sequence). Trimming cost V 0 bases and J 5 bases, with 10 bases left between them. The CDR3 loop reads CASSLARGLTEAFF. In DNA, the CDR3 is TGTGCCAGCAGCTTAGCGCGGGGGTTGACTGAAGCTTTCTTT.